A selection of T cell receptor beta chains follows, all from one sample in a study of T cells in Graves' hyperthyroidism and ophthalmopathy. Via MiXCR, TCRdb re-called the multiplex PCR reads, giving one row per CDR3 protein. This sample has a few hundred thousand distinct CDR3 sequences, with 14% to 15% found just once. The sequencing sample was made of blood. These receptors were obtained from a woman younger than 45 with Graves' hyperthyroidism. CDR3s include the opening cysteine and the closing phenylalanine or tryptophan. The D gene is left open where the match is weak. Size values are once, few and many counts, or a class for expanded clones, and some rows have none.

V gene	D gene	J gene	clone size	CDR3 DNA	CDR3 protein
TRBV7-3	-	TRBJ2-3	-	TGTGCCAGCAGTTCCGGGACGGGGACCCGTACGCAGTATTTT	CASSSGTGTRTQYF
TRBV5-1	TRBD2	TRBJ2-3	many	TGCGCCAGCAGGCGACTAGCGGGAGAAACAGATACGCAGTATTTT	CASRRLAGETDTQYF
TRBV5-1	TRBD1	TRBJ2-1	-	TGCGCCAGCAGCAAACAGACAGGGTCCTACAATGAGCAGTTCTTC	CASSKQTGSYNEQFF
TRBV20-1	-	TRBJ2-1	few	TGCAGTGCTGATGACAGAGGGAGGAACAATGAGCAGTTCTTC	CSADDRGRNNEQFF
TRBV11-2	TRBD1	TRBJ2-7	many	TGTGCCAGCAGAGCCCGGGACAGTAGCTCCCACGAGCAGTACTTC	CASRARDSSSHEQYF
TRBV30	-	TRBJ2-3	many	TGTGCCTGGAGTTTGCGGGGCACAGATACGCAGTATTTT	CAWSLRGTDTQYF
TRBV30	TRBD2	TRBJ2-2	many	TGTGCCTGGCGGCGGGAGGGAACCGGGGAGCTGTTTTTT	CAWRREGTGELFF
TRBV5-1	-	TRBJ1-4	few	TGCGCCAGCAGCTTGGCGGTTTATGGTGAAAAACTGTTTTTT	CASSLAVYGEKLFF
TRBV29-1	-	TRBJ2-7	few	TGCAGCGTGGTATCGATCTCCTACGAGCAGTACTTC	CSVVSISYEQYF
TRBV10-1	-	TRBJ2-3	-	TGCGCCAGCAGTGATGGCACTAGCACAGATACGCGGTATTTT	CASSDGTSTDTRYF
TRBV4-2	TRBD2	TRBJ2-2	few	TGTGCCAGCAGCCAACAAGGGACTAGTTCGCTCGGGGAGCTGTTTTTT	CASSQQGTSSLGELFF
TRBV24-1	-	TRBJ2-1	-	TGTGCCACCAGTGACCCGACACAGGGATACAATGAGCAGTTCTTC	CATSDPTQGYNEQFF
TRBV24-1	-	TRBJ2-2	few	TGTGCCACCAGTGGGGCAGGATACACCGGGGAGCTGTTTTTT	CATSGAGYTGELFF
TRBV4-2	-	TRBJ1-5	few	TGTGCCAGCAGCCAAGGTGGGGGGCTGAAACAGCCCCAGCATTTT	CASSQGGGLKQPQHF
TRBV6-2/TRBV6-3	-	TRBJ2-3	few	TGTGCCAGCAGACGGACCCCCCGGGATACGCAGTATTTT	CASRRTPRDTQYF
TRBV20-1	-	TRBJ1-1	many	TGCAGGTCAGGGGACGGCACTGAAGCTTTCTTT	CRSGDGTEAFF
TRBV2	TRBD2	TRBJ2-7	-	TGTGCCAGCAGGCACCTAGCGGATCGCCACGAGCAGTACTTC	CASRHLADRHEQYF
TRBV7-2	TRBD2	TRBJ2-5	-	TGTGCCAGCAGCTTAGGAGCTAGCGGGAGGTATGGAGAGACCCAGTACTTC	CASSLGASGRYGETQYF
TRBV6-1	TRBD2	TRBJ2-2	many	TGTGCCAGCAGTCGGACTAGCGGGAGGGGCGCGAACACCGGGGAGCTGTTTTTT	CASSRTSGRGANTGELFF
TRBV6-4	-	TRBJ1-1	-	TGTGCCAGCTTGATAGGGACTGAAGCTTTCTTT	CASLIGTEAFF
TRBV7-2	TRBD2	TRBJ2-7	few	TGTGCCAGCAGCTCGACTAGCGGGGAACTCTACGAGCAGTACTTC	CASSSTSGELYEQYF
TRBV2	-	TRBJ1-1	many	TGTGCCAGCAGGGGCAAGAGAGGAATCCTGAACACTGAAGCTTTCTTT	CASRGKRGILNTEAFF